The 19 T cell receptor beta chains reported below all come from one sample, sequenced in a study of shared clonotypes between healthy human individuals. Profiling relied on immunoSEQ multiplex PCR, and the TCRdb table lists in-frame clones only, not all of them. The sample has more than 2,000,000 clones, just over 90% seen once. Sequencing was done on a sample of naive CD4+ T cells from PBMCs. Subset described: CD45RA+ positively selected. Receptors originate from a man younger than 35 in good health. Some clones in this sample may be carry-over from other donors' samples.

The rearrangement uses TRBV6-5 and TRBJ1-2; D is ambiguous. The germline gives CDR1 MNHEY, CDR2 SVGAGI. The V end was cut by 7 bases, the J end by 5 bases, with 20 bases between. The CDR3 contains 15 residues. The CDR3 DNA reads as TGTGCCAGCACTCCGCGGGTGCTCGCGGGGTATGGCTACACCTTC. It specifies CASTPRVLAGYGYTF.

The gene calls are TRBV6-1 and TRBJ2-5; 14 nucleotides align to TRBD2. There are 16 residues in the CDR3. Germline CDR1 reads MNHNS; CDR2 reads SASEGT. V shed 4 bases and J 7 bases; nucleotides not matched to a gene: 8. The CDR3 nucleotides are TGTGCCAGCAGTGTGGGACTAGCGGGAGCAGAGGGGACCCAGTACTTC. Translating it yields CASSVGLAGAEGTQYF.

Here the CDR3 DNA reads TGTGCCAGCCAGTGCTACGAGCAGTACTTC. It specifies CASQCYEQYF. J is TRBJ2-7 and V is TRBV14, with D uncertain. With 8 bases removed from V and 3 bases from J, the gap between germline ends came to 5 bases. Germline V gene data show CDR1 as SGHDN and CDR2 as FVKESK. This CDR3 is 10 amino acids long.

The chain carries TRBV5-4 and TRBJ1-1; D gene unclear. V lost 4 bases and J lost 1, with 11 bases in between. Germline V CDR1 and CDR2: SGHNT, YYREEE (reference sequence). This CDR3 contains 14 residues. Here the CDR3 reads CASSPSEQNTEAFF. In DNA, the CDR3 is TGTGCCAGCAGCCCATCGGAGCAGAACACTGAAGCTTTCTTT.

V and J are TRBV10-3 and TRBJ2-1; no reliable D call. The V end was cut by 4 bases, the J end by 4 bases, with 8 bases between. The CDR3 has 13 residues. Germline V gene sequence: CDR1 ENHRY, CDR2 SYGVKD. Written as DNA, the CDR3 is TGTGCCATCAGTGGGGGTAATTACAATGAGCAGTTCTTC. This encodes CAISGGNYNEQFF.

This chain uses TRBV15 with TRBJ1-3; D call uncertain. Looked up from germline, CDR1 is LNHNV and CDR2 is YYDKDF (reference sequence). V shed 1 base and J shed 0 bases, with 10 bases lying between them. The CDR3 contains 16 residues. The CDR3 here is CATSRVSAHSGNTIYF. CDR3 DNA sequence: TGTGCCACCAGCAGAGTTTCGGCTCACTCTGGAAACACCATATATTTT.

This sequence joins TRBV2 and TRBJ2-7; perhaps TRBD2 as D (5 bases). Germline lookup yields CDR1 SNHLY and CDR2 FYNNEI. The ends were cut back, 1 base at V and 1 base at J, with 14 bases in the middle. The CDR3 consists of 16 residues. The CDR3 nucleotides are TGTGCCAGCAGTGAAGGGCCTACAACTAGTTCCTACGAGCAGTACTTC. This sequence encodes CASSEGPTTSSYEQYF.

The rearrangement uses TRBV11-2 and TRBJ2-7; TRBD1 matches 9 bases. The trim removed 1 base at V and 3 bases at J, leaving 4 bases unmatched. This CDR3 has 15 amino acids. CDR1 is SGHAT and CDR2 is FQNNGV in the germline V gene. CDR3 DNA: TGTGCCAGCAGCTTAGCCGGGACAGGGTACTACGAGCAGTACTTC. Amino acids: CASSLAGTGYYEQYF.

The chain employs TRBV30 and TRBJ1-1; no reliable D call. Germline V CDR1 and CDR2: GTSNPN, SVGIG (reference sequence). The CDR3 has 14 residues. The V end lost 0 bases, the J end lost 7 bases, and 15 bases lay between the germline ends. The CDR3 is CAWSVLRGLGEAFF. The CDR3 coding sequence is TGTGCCTGGAGTGTACTCCGCGGGCTCGGTGAAGCTTTCTTT.

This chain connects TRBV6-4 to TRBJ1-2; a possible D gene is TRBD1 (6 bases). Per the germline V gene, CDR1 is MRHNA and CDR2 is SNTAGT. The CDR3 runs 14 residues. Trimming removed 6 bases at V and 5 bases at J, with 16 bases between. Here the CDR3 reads CASSPEGGAYGYTF. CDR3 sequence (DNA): TGTGCCAGCAGCCCCGAGGGGGGGGCGTATGGCTACACCTTC.

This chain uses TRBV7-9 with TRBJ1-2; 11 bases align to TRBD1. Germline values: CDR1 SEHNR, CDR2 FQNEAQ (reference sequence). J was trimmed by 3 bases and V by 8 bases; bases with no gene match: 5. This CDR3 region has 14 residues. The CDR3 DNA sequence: TGTGCCAGCCGTCCGGGACAGGGGGACTATGGCTACACCTTC. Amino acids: CASRPGQGDYGYTF.

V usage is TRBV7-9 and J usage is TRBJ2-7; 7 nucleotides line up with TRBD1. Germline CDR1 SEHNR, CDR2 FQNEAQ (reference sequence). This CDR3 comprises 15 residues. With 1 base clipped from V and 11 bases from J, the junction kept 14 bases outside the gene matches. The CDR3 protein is CASSLGSADRAAEYF. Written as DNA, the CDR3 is TGTGCCAGCAGCTTAGGTTCCGCAGACAGGGCGGCAGAGTACTTC. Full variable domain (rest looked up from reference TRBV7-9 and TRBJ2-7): DTGVSQNPRHKITKRGQNVTFRCDPISEHNRLYWYRQTLGQGPEFLTYFQNEAQLEKSRLLSDRFSAERPKGSFSTLEIQRTEQGDSAMYLCASSLGSADRAAEYFGPGTRLTVT.

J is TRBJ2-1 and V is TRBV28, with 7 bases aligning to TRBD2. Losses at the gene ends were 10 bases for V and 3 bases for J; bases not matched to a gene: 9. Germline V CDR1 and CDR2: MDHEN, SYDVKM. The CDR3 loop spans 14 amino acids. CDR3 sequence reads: CATSRLAGYNEQFF. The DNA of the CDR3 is TGTGCCACCTCGCGACTAGCCGGCTACAATGAGCAGTTCTTC.

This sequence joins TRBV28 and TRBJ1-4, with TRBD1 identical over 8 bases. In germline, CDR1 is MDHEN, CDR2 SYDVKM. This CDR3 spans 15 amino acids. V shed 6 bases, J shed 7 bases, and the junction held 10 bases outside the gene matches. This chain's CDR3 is CASRRDQGASEKLFF. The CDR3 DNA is TGTGCCAGCAGAAGAGATCAGGGGGCTTCTGAAAAACTGTTTTTT. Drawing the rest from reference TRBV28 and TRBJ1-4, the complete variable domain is DVKVTQSSRYLVKRTGEKVFLECVQDMDHENMFWYRQDPGLGLRLIYFSYDVKMKEKGDIPEGYSVSREKKERFSLILESASTNQTSMYLCASRRDQGASEKLFFGSGTQLSVL.

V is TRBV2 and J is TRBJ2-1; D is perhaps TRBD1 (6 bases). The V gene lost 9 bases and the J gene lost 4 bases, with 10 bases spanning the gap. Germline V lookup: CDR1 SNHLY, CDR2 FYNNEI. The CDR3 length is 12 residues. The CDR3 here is CASRGQYNEQFF. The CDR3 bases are TGTGCCAGTAGAGGACAGTACAATGAGCAGTTCTTC.

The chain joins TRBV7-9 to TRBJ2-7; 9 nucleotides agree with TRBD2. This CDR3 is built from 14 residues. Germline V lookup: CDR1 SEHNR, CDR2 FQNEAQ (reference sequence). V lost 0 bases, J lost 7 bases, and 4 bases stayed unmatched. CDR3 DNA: TGTGCCAGCAGCTTAGCTAGCGGGAGTAGAGAGCAGTACTTC. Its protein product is CASSLASGSREQYF.

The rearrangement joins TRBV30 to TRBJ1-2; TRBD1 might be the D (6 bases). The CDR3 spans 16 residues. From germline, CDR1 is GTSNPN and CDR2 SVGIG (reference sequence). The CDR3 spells CAVKGGREGTEYGYTF. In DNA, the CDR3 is TGTGCTGTCAAAGGGGGAAGGGAAGGAACTGAGTATGGCTACACCTTC.

The CDR3 here is CASSYSPRRAADTQYF. In DNA form, the CDR3 reads TGTGCCAGCAGTTACTCCCCCCGCCGAGCCGCAGATACGCAGTATTTT. V usage is TRBV6-5 and J usage is TRBJ2-3, with D unresolved. CDR3 length: 16 amino acids. Germline lookup yields CDR1 MNHEY and CDR2 SVGAGI. Trimming shortened V by 0 bases and J by 4 bases, and 14 bases separated the two germline ends.

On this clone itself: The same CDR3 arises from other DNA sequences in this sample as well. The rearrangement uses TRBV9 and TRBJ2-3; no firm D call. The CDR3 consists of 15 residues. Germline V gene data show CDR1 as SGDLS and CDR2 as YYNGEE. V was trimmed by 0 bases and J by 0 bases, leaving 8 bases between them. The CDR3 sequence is CASSVGLVSTDTQYF. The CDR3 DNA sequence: TGTGCCAGCAGCGTAGGGCTAGTGAGCACAGATACGCAGTATTTT.